The rows below give T cell receptor beta chains drawn from one sample of a study of T-cell reconstitution after alpha-beta-depleted transplantation in children. One entry per CDR3 protein results from TCRdb running MiXCR on the PCR reads. The data contain around 600,000 distinct CDR3 sequences, about 15% of them singletons. The sample here was PBMCs from the stem cell graft donor, taken from the stem cell graft. The receptor source for this set is a human donor who donated a stem cell graft to a child with acute myeloid leukemia. Both conserved end residues are trimmed from each CDR3.

CDR3 protein: ASTFVTEAF
J gene: TRBJ1-1
CDR3 length: 9
V gene: TRBV7-9

CDR3 protein: ASSGGAGVHTEAF
J gene: TRBJ1-1
CDR3 length: 13
V gene: TRBV7-2

CDR3 protein: ASSIAQASNQPQH
J gene: TRBJ1-5
CDR3 length: 13
V gene: TRBV19

CDR3 protein: ASSLGPGGLTDTQY
J gene: TRBJ2-3
CDR3 length: 14
V gene: TRBV5-6

CDR3 protein: SAFSGGSETQY
J gene: TRBJ2-5
CDR3 length: 11
V gene: TRBV20-1

CDR3 protein: ASSSPRDYEGATQY
J gene: TRBJ2-5
CDR3 length: 14
V gene: TRBV5-6

CDR3 protein: ASSYSGRPYEQY
J gene: TRBJ2-7
CDR3 length: 12
V gene: TRBV6-5

CDR3 protein: ASSLDSVGEQY
J gene: TRBJ2-7
CDR3 length: 11
V gene: TRBV5-1

CDR3 protein: ASSLRIGAPQPQH
J gene: TRBJ1-5
CDR3 length: 13
V gene: TRBV7-2

CDR3 protein: ASSLGTSAGGELF
J gene: TRBJ2-2
CDR3 length: 13
V gene: TRBV7-2

CDR3 protein: ASTGSHYGYT
J gene: TRBJ1-2
CDR3 length: 10
V gene: TRBV28

CDR3 protein: ASSFPGQNQPQH
J gene: TRBJ1-5
CDR3 length: 12
V gene: TRBV7-9

CDR3 protein: ASVHPGTRRRY
J gene: TRBJ2-5
CDR3 length: 11
V gene: TRBV6-1

CDR3 protein: ASSQTSHRVKAF
J gene: TRBJ1-1
CDR3 length: 12
V gene: TRBV27